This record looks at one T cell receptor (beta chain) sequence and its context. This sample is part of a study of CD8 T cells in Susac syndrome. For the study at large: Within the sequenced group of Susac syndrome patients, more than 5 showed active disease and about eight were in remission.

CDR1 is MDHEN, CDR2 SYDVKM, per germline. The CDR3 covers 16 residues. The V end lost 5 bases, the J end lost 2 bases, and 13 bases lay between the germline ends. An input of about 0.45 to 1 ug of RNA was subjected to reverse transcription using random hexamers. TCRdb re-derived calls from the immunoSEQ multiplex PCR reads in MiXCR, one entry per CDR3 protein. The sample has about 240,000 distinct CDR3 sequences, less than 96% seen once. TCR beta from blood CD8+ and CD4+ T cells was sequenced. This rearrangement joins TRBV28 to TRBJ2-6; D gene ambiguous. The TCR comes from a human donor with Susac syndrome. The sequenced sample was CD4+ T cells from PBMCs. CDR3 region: CASSLGFGAGANVLTF. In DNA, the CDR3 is TGTGCCAGCAGTCTAGGATTTGGGGCTGGGGCCAACGTCCTGACTTTC. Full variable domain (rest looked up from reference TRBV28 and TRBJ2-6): DVKVTQSSRYLVKRTGEKVFLECVQDMDHENMFWYRQDPGLGLRLIYFSYDVKMKEKGDIPEGYSVSREKKERFSLILESASTNQTSMYLCASSLGFGAGANVLTFGAGSRLTVL.